Below are 32 T cell receptor beta chains sequenced from a single sample in a study of tissue T cells after allogeneic stem cell transplantation. Here immunoSEQ multiplex PCR was the method, and the copy in TCRdb shows in-frame clones only, minus some. In the table there are 4,600 or so clones, about 47% of which are singletons. Time point of the sample: mouse harvest day 14 after allogeneic transplant. Each mouse received 10^7 T-cell-depleted marrow cells plus 10^6 splenic CD5+ T cells by tail vein. Sequenced input: lymph node tissue. The receptors shown here come from a female BALB/c mouse given C57BL/6 T cells with graft-versus-host disease after an allogeneic hematopoietic cell transplant.

This clone was observed a few times. Mouse names are used for the genes. The CDR3 end lies 1 residue beyond the end of the read and is filled in from the germline J gene. V gene TRBV2 combines with J gene TRBJ2-1, with 10 bases aligning to TRBD2. This CDR3 has 15 amino acids. V gave up 3 bases and J gave up 4 bases; unmatched junction bases: 3. The germline CDR1 and CDR2 sequences are LGHNA and YSYQKL. The CDR3 protein is CASSHPLGGYAEQFF. The covered CDR3 bases are TGTGCCAGCAGCCACCCACTGGGGGGGTATGCTGAGCAGTTC.

This clone has more than one count but fewer than ten. Gene names are mouse gene names. Read data end 1 residue before the CDR3 end; the end is taken from the germline J gene. The chain joins TRBV3 to TRBJ2-3, with D possibly being TRBD1 or TRBD2 (5 bases each). Germline CDR1 is SNHLY and CDR2 is FYNGKV (reference sequence). This CDR3 has 14 amino acids. Trimming took off 1 base at V and 7 bases at J, with 12 bases between the two ends. Partial CDR3 DNA: TGTGCCAGCAGCTTAGATCGGGGGTGGCAAACGCTGTAT. Protein sequence: CASSLDRGWQTLY. The whole CDR3 is CASSLDRGWQTLYF.

Comments on this clone: The gene symbols are mouse symbols. The CDR3 end falls 1 residue outside the read, so it is completed with the germline J gene. The chain combines TRBV26 with TRBJ1-1, with TRBD1 identical over 7 bases. The CDR3 has 12 residues. The V and J ends lost 3 bases and 7 bases, in that order; junction bases with no gene match: 2. Germline V gene sequence: CDR1 KGHPV, CDR2 FQNQEV (reference sequence). CDR3 loop: CASSLGQEEVFF. The part of the CDR3 DNA that was read is TGTGCCAGCAGTCTTGGACAGGAAGAAGTCTTC.

About this clone: Gene names and germline match the mouse. The observed sequence ends 1 residue before the CDR3 terminus, with the missing tail filled in from the germline J gene. The chain links TRBV23 to TRBJ2-7; the D call of TRBD1 is as the table states it, not checked on the DNA. The CDR3 has 12 amino acids. Germline V CDR1 and CDR2: KGHTA, FQNQQP. The CDR3 sequence is CSSRQGAGEQYF. Partial CDR3 DNA: TGCTCCAGCAGACAGGGGGCGGGAGAACAGTAC.

On this clone: The listed genes are named as in mouse. The CDR3 end falls 1 residue outside the read, so it is completed with the germline J gene. The rearrangement links TRBV3 to TRBJ2-2, with TRBD2 matching over 9 bases. CDR3 length: 16 residues. With 5 bases clipped from V and 1 base from J, the junction kept 5 bases outside the gene matches. Germline CDR1 is SNHLY and CDR2 is FYNGKV (reference sequence). Partial CDR3 DNA: TGTGCCAGCAGCCCCGGACTGGGGAGAAACACCGGGCAGCTCTAC. It is translated as CASSPGLGRNTGQLY. The CDR3 reads in full as CASSPGLGRNTGQLYF.

In its sample, this clone is medium-sized. Genes and germline are mouse. The CDR3 extends 1 residue past the end of the read, so its final part is completed from the germline J gene. This sequence joins TRBV26 and TRBJ2-2; 11 nucleotides match TRBD1. The length of the CDR3 is 15 residues. Germline assignment: CDR1 KGHPV and CDR2 FQNQEV (reference sequence). Unmatched junction bases numbered 2, after V lost 6 bases and J lost 2 bases. The CDR3 bases that were read are TGTGCCAGCAGCTGGACAGGGGGCAACACCGGGCAGCTCTAC. Protein product: CASSWTGGNTGQLY. The CDR3 in full is CASSWTGGNTGQLYF.

For this clone: The gene names given are mouse names. Read sequence stops 1 residue before the CDR3 end, and the germline J gene provides the missing end. The rearrangement joins TRBV26 to TRBJ2-2; tentative D call: TRBD1 (6 bases). CDR3 size: 15 residues. V dropped 4 bases and J dropped 1 base, with 10 bases sitting between them. Per germline, CDR1 KGHPV and CDR2 FQNQEV (reference sequence). The sequenced part of the CDR3 DNA is TGTGCCAGCAGTCGCCGGGACATAAACACCGGGCAGCTCTAC. It translates to CASSRRDINTGQLY. The complete CDR3 protein is CASSRRDINTGQLYF.

By share, this clone counts as medium-sized (0.01 to 0.1%). All gene names here are mouse names. The CDR3 end falls 1 residue outside the read, so it is completed with the germline J gene. This rearrangement joins TRBV12-1 to TRBJ2-3; D gene uncertain. With 0 bases removed from V and 0 bases from J, the gap between germline ends came to 6 bases. This CDR3 is built from 14 residues. Germline CDR1 reads SGHSN; CDR2 reads HYEKVE. CDR3 bases read: TGTGCCAGCTCTCTCGTGGGTAGTGCAGAAACGCTGTAT. This encodes CASSLVGSAETLY. The complete CDR3 protein is CASSLVGSAETLYF.

With regard to this clone: The genes and germline here are from mouse. The CDR3 loop reads CASSQEWGGEQYF. The part of the CDR3 DNA that was read is TGTGCCAGCAGCCAAGAATGGGGGGGAGAACAGTAC. The chain joins TRBV5 to TRBJ2-7; 8 bases align to TRBD2. The CDR3 goes on 1 residue after the read ends, and that part is filled in from the germline J gene. The CDR3 totals 13 residues. In germline, CDR1 is LGHNA, CDR2 YNLKQL (reference sequence). After removal of 0 bases from V and 7 bases from J, the junction contained 2 bases not matched to a gene.

The sample holds a few counts of this clone. Genes and germline come from the mouse. The CDR3 end falls 1 residue outside the read, so it is completed with the germline J gene. The rearrangement links TRBV31 to TRBJ1-3; D may be TRBD1 (5 bases). V lost 1 base to trimming and J lost 3 bases, with 7 bases between them. The CDR3 contains 13 residues. Germline assignment: CDR1 GKSSPN and CDR2 SITVG. The part of the CDR3 DNA that was read is TGTGCCTGGAGTCGCAGGGATGGAAATACGCTCTAT. This encodes CAWSRRDGNTLY. The entire CDR3 reads CAWSRRDGNTLYF.

Concerning this clone: Gene names refer to mouse genes. From the germline J gene comes the end of the CDR3, since the read stops 1 residue before it. V usage is TRBV12-1 and J usage is TRBJ2-5; D is perhaps TRBD1 (7 bases). Germline V CDR1 and CDR2: SGHSN, HYEKVE. Trimming stripped 4 bases from V and 1 base from J, with 11 bases between. The length of the CDR3 is 14 residues. CDR3 DNA (partial): TGTGCCAGCTCGCCCAGGGGGGACCAAGACACCCAGTAC. Translating gives CASSPRGDQDTQY. The whole CDR3 sequence reads CASSPRGDQDTQYF. The entire variable domain, with the rest obtained from reference TRBV12-1 and TRBJ2-5, is as follows: DSGVVQSPRHIIKEKGGRSVLTCIPISGHSNVVWYQQTLGKELKFLIQHYEKVERDKGFLPSRFSVQQFDDYHSEMNMSALELEDSAMYFCASSPRGDQDTQYFGPGTRLLVL.

This clone was counted a few times. Gene names and germline match the mouse. The read terminates 1 residue ahead of where the CDR3 ends, so the germline J gene completes it. V and J are TRBV13-3 and TRBJ2-7; 8 bases match TRBD1. Per the germline V gene, CDR1 is NNHDY and CDR2 is SYVADS. This CDR3 comprises 13 residues. V lost 2 bases and J lost 5; bases outside the gene matches: 3. The CDR3 sequence is CASSEDREDEQYF. The DNA read from the CDR3 is TGTGCCAGCAGTGAGGACAGGGAGGATGAACAGTAC.

Concerning this clone: The gene names given are mouse names. The CDR3 is cut off 1 residue early in the read; its end comes from the germline J gene. This chain links TRBV23 with TRBJ2-7; the table's D call TRBD2 went unverified against the DNA. The CDR3 is 15 residues long. From germline, CDR1 is KGHTA and CDR2 FQNQQP. Partial CDR3 DNA: TGCTCCAGCAGTCAATCGATCGGGGGGGGCGTTGAACAGTAC. Its translation: CSSSQSIGGGVEQY. The full CDR3 protein reads CSSSQSIGGGVEQYF.

Worth noting for this clone: These gene names are mouse names. The read stops 1 residue short of the end of the CDR3; the missing end is completed from the germline J gene. The sample carries other DNA sequences with the same CDR3. The V and J genes are TRBV1 and TRBJ1-4; no clear D gene. Trimming cost V 1 base and J 3 bases, with 3 bases left between them. Germline V gene sequence: CDR1 NSQYPW, CDR2 LRSPGD (reference sequence). The CDR3 consists of 13 residues. The part of the CDR3 DNA that was read is TGCACCTGCAGTGCAGCAGCCAACGAAAGATTATTT. Its translation is CTCSAAANERLF. In full, the CDR3 reads CTCSAAANERLFF.

A note on this clone: Germline and genes here are mouse. The CDR3 extends 1 residue past the end of the read, so its final part is completed from the germline J gene. The chain is built from TRBV1 and TRBJ2-4; weak D call: TRBD2 (7 bases). The CDR3 covers 17 residues. Trimming pared 1 base from V and 0 bases from J, leaving 14 bases between. CDR1 is NSQYPW and CDR2 is LRSPGD in the germline V gene (reference sequence). The covered CDR3 bases are TGCACCTGCAGTGCAGGCGCCCTGGGGGCTAGTCAAAACACCTTGTAC. Translating it yields CTCSAGALGASQNTLY. The full CDR3 protein reads CTCSAGALGASQNTLYF. The full variable domain, with the rest looked up from reference TRBV1 and TRBJ2-4, is VTLLEQNPRWRLVPRGQAVNLRCILKNSQYPWMSWYQQDLQKQLQWLFTLRSPGDKEVKSLPGADYLATRVTDTELRLQVANMSQGRTLYCTCSAGALGASQNTLYFGAGTRLSVL.

Details on this clone: Gene labels here are mouse ones. The read gets to within 1 residue of the CDR3 end, and the germline J gene fills in the rest. The J gene is TRBJ2-1, the V gene TRBV15, with D possibly called TRBD1 or TRBD2 (5 bases each). The CDR3 is made up of 12 amino acids. V lost 1 base and J 7 bases, leaving 5 bases between the germline ends. Germline V gives CDR1 SGHND, CDR2 FRSKSL. The chain's CDR3 is CASSLGGAEQFF. Incomplete CDR3 DNA: TGTGCCAGCAGTTTAGGGGGCGCTGAGCAGTTC.

This clone is termed large. Mouse names are used for the genes. The read stops 1 residue short of the end of the CDR3; the missing end is completed from the germline J gene. V is TRBV3 and J is TRBJ2-7, with TRBD2 matching over 8 bases. Unmatched junction bases numbered 3, after V lost 5 bases and J lost 0 bases. Looked up from germline, CDR1 is SNHLY and CDR2 is FYNGKV (reference sequence). The CDR3 spans 14 residues. The DNA read from the CDR3 is TGTGCCAGCAGCCGACTGGGGAGCTCCTATGAACAGTAC. It encodes CASSRLGSSYEQY. The complete CDR3 sequence is CASSRLGSSYEQYF.

With respect to this clone: Gene names are mouse gene names. The read is 1 residue too short to cover the CDR3 end, so that end is filled in from the germline J gene. V is TRBV26 and J is TRBJ2-5, with 10 bases lining up with TRBD2. The J segment lost 6 bases and the V segment lost 6 bases, leaving 3 bases of the junction unmatched. Germline CDR1 reads KGHPV; CDR2 reads FQNQEV (reference sequence). This CDR3 spans 13 amino acids. The covered CDR3 bases are TGTGCCAGCAGGCTGGGGGGGCGCGACACCCAGTAC. It encodes CASRLGGRDTQY. The entire CDR3 is CASRLGGRDTQYF.

This clone was seen only a few times. Gene names are the mouse ones. With the read ending 1 residue before the CDR3 end, the germline J gene is used to fill in that end. This rearrangement joins TRBV29 to TRBJ2-1; D tentatively fits TRBD1 or TRBD2 (5 bases each). The CDR3 runs to 15 residues. Germline assignment: CDR1 MSHET and CDR2 SYDVDS. V was shortened by 2 bases and J by 0 bases, with 8 bases between the two germline ends. The CDR3 DNA, read in part, is TGTGCTAGCAGTTTACCGGGGGTTAACTATGCTGAGCAGTTC. This translates into CASSLPGVNYAEQF. The whole CDR3 sequence is CASSLPGVNYAEQFF.

For this clone: Gene names denote mouse genes. Read data end 1 residue before the CDR3 end; the end is taken from the germline J gene. The same CDR3 arises from other DNA sequences in this sample as well. The V and J genes are TRBV26 and TRBJ2-7; no clear D. The CDR3 contains 10 residues. Germline V lookup: CDR1 KGHPV, CDR2 FQNQEV (reference sequence). V lost 3 bases to trimming and J lost 7 bases, with 4 bases between them. Partial CDR3 DNA: TGTGCCAGCAGTCTAAGGGAACAGTAC. It encodes CASSLREQY. The entire CDR3 protein reads CASSLREQYF. Drawing the rest from reference TRBV26 and TRBJ2-7, the complete variable domain is NSKVIQTPRYLVKGQGQKAKMRCIPEKGHPVVFWYQQNKNNEFKFLINFQNQEVLQQIDMTEKRFSAECPSNSPCSLEIQSSEAGDSALYLCASSLREQYFGPGTRLTVL.

This clone came up a few times. These gene names are mouse names. With the read ending 1 residue before the CDR3 end, the germline J gene is used to fill in that end. The J gene is TRBJ1-2, the V gene TRBV12-1, with D uncertain. The CDR3 loop spans 12 amino acids. Germline V gene data show CDR1 as SGHSN and CDR2 as HYEKVE. V lost 0 bases and J lost 2, with 3 bases in between. The CDR3: CASSLGNSDYTF. Incomplete CDR3 DNA: TGTGCCAGCTCTCTCGGGAACTCCGACTACACC. Full variable domain (missing parts from reference TRBV12-1 and TRBJ1-2): DSGVVQSPRHIIKEKGGRSVLTCIPISGHSNVVWYQQTLGKELKFLIQHYEKVERDKGFLPSRFSVQQFDDYHSEMNMSALELEDSAMYFCASSLGNSDYTFGSGTRLLVI.

This clone is categorized as medium-sized. Germline and genes: mouse. The read ends 1 residue shy of where the CDR3 ends; the end is completed using the germline J gene. The chain recombines TRBV4 with TRBJ2-7; TRBD1 is a possible D gene (6 bases). Germline V gives CDR1 LGHDT, CDR2 YNNKQL (reference sequence). The germline V and J ends were trimmed by 3 bases and 3 bases, with 9 bases remaining between them. The CDR3 is 13 amino acids. The CDR3 region is CASSYGTLYEQYF. The covered CDR3 bases are TGTGCCAGCAGCTATGGGACACTCTATGAACAGTAC.

This clone was seen only a few times. Genes here carry mouse names. The CDR3 end lies 1 residue beyond the end of the read and is filled in from the germline J gene. V gene TRBV26 combines with J gene TRBJ1-1, with D maybe TRBD1 (5 bases). CDR3 size: 14 residues. V was clipped by 2 bases and J by 4 bases, with 11 bases between them. Germline V gene sequence: CDR1 KGHPV, CDR2 FQNQEV (reference sequence). CDR3 DNA (partial): TGTGCCAGCAGTCTGAGCCAGGGTGGCACAGAAGTCTTC. Its translation: CASSLSQGGTEVF. The entire CDR3 is CASSLSQGGTEVFF.

With respect to this clone: Genes here carry mouse names. The CDR3 extends 1 residue past the end of the read, so its final part is completed from the germline J gene. The J gene is TRBJ2-1, the V gene TRBV15; 8 bases align to TRBD2. The CDR3 spans 13 residues. The trim removed 5 bases at V and 5 bases at J, leaving 2 bases unmatched. Germline CDR1 is SGHND and CDR2 is FRSKSL. The CDR3 bases that were read are TGTGCCAGCAGTGTGACTGGGGATGCTGAGCAGTTC. It encodes CASSVTGDAEQF. The full CDR3 reads CASSVTGDAEQFF.

Concerning this clone: Gene names refer to mouse genes. The observed sequence ends 1 residue before the CDR3 terminus, with the missing tail filled in from the germline J gene. The rearrangement joins TRBV4 to TRBJ2-5, with TRBD2 matching 9 bases. The CDR3 runs 13 residues. V trimming: 6 bases; J trimming: 4 bases; junction bases outside the gene matches: 2. Germline CDR1 reads LGHDT; CDR2 reads YNNKQL (reference sequence). The CDR3 spells CASSGGAEDTQYF. The covered CDR3 bases are TGTGCCAGCAGTGGGGGGGCGGAAGACACCCAGTAC.

With regard to this clone: The gene names here belong to mouse. Read sequence stops 1 residue before the CDR3 end, and the germline J gene provides the missing end. The chain links TRBV31 to TRBJ2-4, with 10 bases identical to TRBD2. The V and J ends lost 2 bases and 6 bases, in that order; junction bases with no gene match: 8. The CDR3 sequence is 15 residues long. Germline V CDR1 and CDR2: GKSSPN, SITVG. The part of the CDR3 DNA that was read is TGTGCCTGGAGTAGACTGGGGGGTGATGGGAACACCTTGTAC. Amino acid sequence: CAWSRLGGDGNTLY. The CDR3 in its entirety is CAWSRLGGDGNTLYF.

This clone came up once. The gene names given are mouse names. Read coverage stops 1 residue before the CDR3 terminus; the germline J gene supplies the remainder. J is TRBJ1-3 and V is TRBV26; D is unclear. The CDR3 totals 14 residues. V gave up 2 bases and J gave up 0 bases, with 5 bases separating them. The germline V gene has CDR1 KGHPV and CDR2 FQNQEV (reference sequence). Incomplete CDR3 DNA: TGTGCCAGCAGTCTGCCAAATTCTGGAAATACGCTCTAT. This sequence encodes CASSLPNSGNTLY. The complete CDR3 reads CASSLPNSGNTLYF.

This clone was counted only a few times. Gene names are the mouse ones. The missing CDR3 end, 1 residue past where the read stops, is filled in from the germline J gene. This sequence joins TRBV26 and TRBJ1-3; no firm D call. Per germline, CDR1 KGHPV and CDR2 FQNQEV (reference sequence). The V gene lost 0 bases and the J gene lost 0 bases, with 6 bases spanning the gap. The CDR3 extends over 15 amino acids. CDR3 DNA, as far as it was read: TGTGCCAGCAGTCTGTCCGGGAATTCTGGAAATACGCTCTAT. This sequence encodes CASSLSGNSGNTLY. The entire CDR3 reads CASSLSGNSGNTLYF.

On this clone itself: Mouse gene names and germline throughout. The sequenced fragment ends 1 residue before the CDR3 boundary, so the rest is inferred from the germline J gene. J is TRBJ2-4 and V is TRBV26; 11 nucleotides line up with TRBD2. V gave up 3 bases and J gave up 0 bases; unmatched junction bases: 2. The CDR3 is made up of 16 amino acids. From germline, CDR1 is KGHPV and CDR2 FQNQEV (reference sequence). The CDR3 spells CASSLGTGGSQNTLYF. The part of the CDR3 DNA that was read is TGTGCCAGCAGTCTTGGGACTGGGGGTAGTCAAAACACCTTGTAC.

Worth noting for this clone: Germline and genes: mouse. The read terminates 1 residue ahead of where the CDR3 ends, so the germline J gene completes it. The chain recombines TRBV29 with TRBJ1-2, with 9 bases that match TRBD1. V lost 6 bases, J lost 1 base, and 3 bases stayed unmatched. The CDR3 length is 14 residues. The germline V gene encodes CDR1 MSHET and CDR2 SYDVDS. The covered CDR3 bases are TGTGCTAGCAGAGGGACAGGGAAAAACTCCGACTACACC. It translates to CASRGTGKNSDYT. The whole CDR3 sequence is CASRGTGKNSDYTF.

Worth noting for this clone: Gene and germline names: mouse. The read ends 1 residue early relative to the CDR3; the germline J gene fills the gap. V is TRBV12-1 and J is TRBJ2-1; a weak D match, TRBD1 (6 bases). The V end was cut by 1 base, the J end by 2 bases, with 8 bases between. Germline CDR1 and CDR2: SGHSN and HYEKVE. There are 14 residues in the CDR3. CDR3 sequence reads: CASSLAGDYAEQFF. The CDR3 DNA, read in part, is TGTGCCAGCTCTCTGGCAGGGGACTATGCTGAGCAGTTC.

Comments on this clone: Mouse gene names apply. The read finishes 1 residue shy of the CDR3 end, and the germline J gene is used to complete it. V gene TRBV16 combines with J gene TRBJ2-4, with TRBD2 identical over 7 bases. This CDR3 is built from 13 residues. Germline CDR1 reads SGHSA; CDR2 reads FRNQAP. The junction had 2 bases not matched to a gene; V was cut back by 4 bases and J by 4 bases. The CDR3 region is CASSSTGENTLYF. The sequenced part of the CDR3 DNA is TGTGCAAGCAGCTCTACTGGGGAAAACACCTTGTAC. The whole variable domain, filled in from reference TRBV16 and TRBJ2-4, reads NAGVIQTPRHKVTGKGQEATLWCEPISGHSAVFWYRQTIVQGLEFLTYFRNQAPIDDSGMPKERFSAQMPNQSHSTLKIQSTQPQDSAVYLCASSSTGENTLYFGAGTRLSVL.